This is a list of T cell receptor beta chains from one sample in a study of shared clonotypes between healthy human individuals. The data were produced by immunoSEQ multiplex PCR, yet TCRdb's version contains in-frame clones alone and is incomplete. The profile shows hundreds of thousands of clones, roughly 96% of them singletons. Sequenced material: naive CD8+ T cells sorted from blood. The receptors were gathered from a woman aged 25 to 39 in good health. Each CDR3 is given with its conserved first and last residue. A D gene is named only where the DNA matches it firmly. Size values are once, few and many counts, or a class for expanded clones, and some rows have none.

TRBV28	TRBJ2-5	-	-	15	TGTGCCAGCAGTTACCACTTAGGGCAGGGGTTACCCCAGTACTTC	CASSYHLGQGLPQYF
TRBV27	TRBJ1-1	-	-	15	TGTGCCAGCAGAACCGGGGGGAAGAGGGACACTGAAGCTTTCTTT	CASRTGGKRDTEAFF
TRBV14	TRBJ2-1	-	TRBD2	16	TGTGCCAGCAGCCTAATAGCGGGAGAGTATTACAATGAGCAGTTCTTC	CASSLIAGEYYNEQFF
TRBV15	TRBJ2-1	-	-	14	TGTGCCACCAGCACTTCAACAGGGACCAGTGAGCAGTTCTTC	CATSTSTGTSEQFF
TRBV28	TRBJ2-1	-	-	14	TGTGCCAGCAGTCCCCGGACTAACTACAATGAGCAGTTCTTC	CASSPRTNYNEQFF
TRBV7-6	TRBJ2-5	-	-	14	TGTGCCAGCAGCTATATAGCGGTTATGGGGGAGCAGTACTTC	CASSYIAVMGEQYF
TRBV25-1	TRBJ1-5	-	-	14	TGTGCCAGCAGTGCTGGGTATAGCAATCAGCCCCAGCATTTT	CASSAGYSNQPQHF
TRBV7-5	TRBJ1-2	-	-	12	TGTGTCAGAAGCTTATATCACTATGGCTACACCTTC	CVRSLYHYGYTF
TRBV10-1	TRBJ2-7	once	-	12	TGCGCCTCCTCCCCGGGATCGAGGGAGCAGTACTTC	CASSPGSREQYF
TRBV6-6	TRBJ1-4	-	TRBD1	14	TGTGCCAGCAGTTACGAGACAGGGGGAGAAAAACTGTTTTTT	CASSYETGGEKLFF
TRBV7-7	TRBJ2-1	-	TRBD2	14	TGTGCCAGCAGCTTAGTGGTTAGCGGGGATGAGCAGTTCTTC	CASSLVVSGDEQFF
TRBV5-6	TRBJ2-2	once	-	16	TGTGCCAGCAGCTTGTTTGCCAGGGGATCGTCCGGGGAGCTGTTTTTT	CASSLFARGSSGELFF
TRBV19	TRBJ2-2	-	-	15	TGTGCCAGTAGCCTTGTCTGGGGAGCCGCCGGGGAGCTGTTTTTT	CASSLVWGAAGELFF
TRBV5-1	TRBJ2-1	-	-	11	TGCGCCAGCAGCTTGGGGCCTGAGCAGTTCTTC	CASSLGPEQFF
TRBV7-8	TRBJ2-3	-	-	17	TGTGCCAGCAGCTTAGGGACTCTAGCTCGCGACACAGATACGCAGTATTTT	CASSLGTLARDTDTQYF
TRBV5-6	TRBJ1-1	-	-	15	TGTGCCAGCAGCTTGGGAACTTTGGGGGCGAATGAAGCTTTCTTT	CASSLGTLGANEAFF
TRBV6-1	TRBJ2-1	-	-	14	TGTGCCAGCGGACCTTTGAGCTCCTACAATGAGCAGTTCTTC	CASGPLSSYNEQFF
TRBV28	TRBJ2-7	-	TRBD1	14	TGTGCCAGCACCCGACAGGGGGCGGACTACGAGCAGTACTTC	CASTRQGADYEQYF
TRBV7-9	TRBJ2-7	-	-	13	TGTGCCAGCAGCTTAATCGGGGGCTACGAGCAGTACTTC	CASSLIGGYEQYF
TRBV15	TRBJ1-1	-	-	14	TGTGCCACCAGCAGGCGTTTAGAGATCACTGAAGCTTTCTTT	CATSRRLEITEAFF
TRBV5-1	TRBJ1-1	-	-	13	TGCGCCAGCAGCGAAGGGGACGCCACTGAAGCTTTCTTT	CASSEGDATEAFF
TRBV4-1	TRBJ2-7	-	TRBD1	15	TGCGCCAGCAGCCAAGAAGGGGGCGGTACTTACGAGCAGTACTTC	CASSQEGGGTYEQYF